The subject of this entry is one T cell receptor (beta chain). Sequencing used immunoSEQ multiplex PCR; TCRdb keeps in-frame clones, though not all of them. The sample consists of about 73,000 clones, 90% of them appearing once. The data derive from a study of OX40 agonist ivuxolimab in advanced cancers. Overall study context: One hepatocellular carcinoma and a couple of cutaneous melanoma patients partially responded.

The CDR3 length is 13 residues. V shed 3 bases and J shed 5 bases, with 7 bases lying between them. CDR1 and CDR2 (germline): LNHDA, SQIVND (reference sequence). Autoimmune disease history or systemic immunosuppression was exclusionary. Drawing of blood for sampling happened at baseline, at cycle 4 day 1, and at cycle 7 day 1. The chain uses TRBV19 and TRBJ1-4; D unclear. The source was CD4+ or CD8+ T cells sorted from blood, collected in a trial of the OX40 agonist ivuxolimab. The sequence was collected from an adult with an advanced solid tumor such as melanoma, head and neck, liver or kidney cancer. As DNA, the CDR3 is TGTGCCAGTAGTATTTTCAGAAATGAAAAACTGTTTTTT. Translation gives CASSIFRNEKLFF.